This T cell receptor (beta chain) is drawn from a study of T cell responses to AZD1222 COVID-19 vaccine. In regard to this clone: What it binds is unknown.

The CDR3 is made up of 11 amino acids. Trimming cost V 6 bases and J 14 bases; bases outside gene matches: 9. The data were produced by immunoSEQ multiplex PCR, yet TCRdb's version contains in-frame clones alone and is incomplete. The data hold about 64,000 clones, with just over 90% observed a single time. Notes on the study in general: Among the donors, most were white British and more were female, and clonal diversity was possibly underestimated. Spike-wide vaccine-associated CD4 TCRs dominated at 160-218 and 743-854. Close to half of spike-specific TCRs reportedly recognize unmutated variant regions. Repertoire sampling was restricted to post-peak T cell response timepoints.

The material sequenced was peripheral blood, taken 28 days after the second dose of the MenACWY control vaccine. The source of this sequence is an adult who received the MenACWY meningococcal vaccine as a control. The V call is TRBV12-3 or TRBV12-4, the J call TRBJ1-1; TRBD1 aligns across 7 bases. The CDR3 region has the DNA TGTGCCAGCAGGTGGGACAGTGGCCCATTCTTT. Its translation: CASRWDSGPFF.